These T cell receptor beta chains were read from a single sample in a study of OX40 agonist ivuxolimab in advanced cancers. Sequencing was performed with immunoSEQ multiplex PCR; in TCRdb, only in-frame clones are kept and a portion is missing. There are tens of thousands of clones in the sample; approximately 91% occur only once, and about 0.31% lies in the top ten. The sequencing used CD4+ or CD8+ T cells sorted from blood, collected in a trial of the OX40 agonist ivuxolimab. These receptors were collected from an adult with an advanced solid tumor such as melanoma, head and neck, liver or kidney cancer. Both conserved end residues are part of each CDR3. The order of the fields is V gene, CDR3 protein.

v_gene: TRBV5-6; CDR3aa: CASSFLGGTGPIYNEQFF
v_gene: TRBV7-9; CDR3aa: CASSVRSGLSSYNEQFF
v_gene: TRBV5-6; CDR3aa: CASSKIGTSGSSYNEQFF
v_gene: TRBV7-8; CDR3aa: CASSKGVLAGSGELFF
v_gene: TRBV2; CDR3aa: CASSQPTSGTTTGELFF
v_gene: TRBV5-1; CDR3aa: CASSLSPGQPYGYTF
v_gene: TRBV5-5; CDR3aa: CASSPPTGGLDEKLFF
v_gene: TRBV29-1; CDR3aa: CSVEERGDYGYTF
v_gene: TRBV13; CDR3aa: CASSLTSRFAPLGEQYF
v_gene: TRBV6-5; CDR3aa: CASNPDRVYGYTF
v_gene: TRBV6-6; CDR3aa: CASSNRDTQYF
v_gene: TRBV19; CDR3aa: CASSPGAGGEQYF
v_gene: TRBV7-9; CDR3aa: CASSMGLAGANTGELFF
v_gene: TRBV19; CDR3aa: CASSIGTGSYGYTF
v_gene: TRBV10-3; CDR3aa: CAISESRGLRDTEAFF
v_gene: TRBV19; CDR3aa: CASSITSSNIQYF
v_gene: TRBV6-6; CDR3aa: CASSSDRGRVAGELFF
v_gene: TRBV15; CDR3aa: CATSPRSSSTDTQYF
v_gene: TRBV9; CDR3aa: CASSVSVAGGQREETQYF
v_gene: TRBV27; CDR3aa: CASSLLGQGARSSEAFF
v_gene: TRBV7-9; CDR3aa: CASSLVGGSTDTQYF
v_gene: TRBV11-2; CDR3aa: CASSLDRGSGANVLTF
v_gene: TRBV6-5; CDR3aa: CASRIAGLTDTQYF
v_gene: TRBV7-8; CDR3aa: CASSLVSGTGIYEQFF
v_gene: TRBV11-2; CDR3aa: CASSQQGLDRDEQFF
v_gene: TRBV19; CDR3aa: CASSTLAGVGGANVLTF
v_gene: TRBV28; CDR3aa: CASAKGQPRYEQYF
v_gene: TRBV5-1; CDR3aa: CASSTGGTVYEQYF
v_gene: TRBV5-4; CDR3aa: CASSSAYEQYF
v_gene: TRBV7-3; CDR3aa: CASSLTSGVFETQYF
v_gene: TRBV7-9; CDR3aa: CASISGGAMNTEAFF
v_gene: TRBV10-3; CDR3aa: CAISERDSGSVEQFF
v_gene: TRBV11-2; CDR3aa: CASGYRGLGEKLFF
v_gene: TRBV9; CDR3aa: CASSVAGDSLYPLHF
v_gene: TRBV28; CDR3aa: CASSNPGTLAKNIQYF
v_gene: TRBV14; CDR3aa: CASSQVGAGELFF
v_gene: TRBV7-2; CDR3aa: CASSPRSGDTGELFF
v_gene: TRBV5-4; CDR3aa: CASSAGTQHDF
v_gene: TRBV5-1; CDR3aa: CASSSLPGPMNEKLFF
v_gene: TRBV7-8; CDR3aa: CASSLWTSVGETQYF
v_gene: TRBV7-9; CDR3aa: CASSLVGSTQYF
v_gene: TRBV28; CDR3aa: CASSPPRTGMNTEAFF
v_gene: TRBV6-1; CDR3aa: CASRERGDQPQHF
v_gene: TRBV27; CDR3aa: CASSLVGSPGNTIYF
v_gene: TRBV11-2; CDR3aa: CASSLDTFDGLKGSVF
v_gene: TRBV6-1; CDR3aa: CASSWGVSADEQYF
v_gene: TRBV7-2; CDR3aa: CASIKDRGLYNEQFF
v_gene: TRBV11-2; CDR3aa: CASSSRDRGIGNTIYF
v_gene: TRBV11-2; CDR3aa: CASSPGSGYTF
v_gene: TRBV2; CDR3aa: CASNPGPDQPQHF
v_gene: TRBV28; CDR3aa: CASSRGGGENEQFF
v_gene: TRBV7-9; CDR3aa: CASRPKYGAFRGLEAFF
v_gene: TRBV5-1; CDR3aa: CASSFGLAGTEQFF
v_gene: TRBV5-6; CDR3aa: CASSLEDGRAGEQYF
v_gene: TRBV29-1; CDR3aa: CSGSTSGRGGYEQYF